This entry describes one T cell receptor beta chain. This entry is derived from a study of blood T cell repertoires in COVID-19. Overall study context: Donors in the United States, Italy and Spain gave samples during acute or convalescent COVID-19.

The protocol was immunoSEQ multiplex PCR, while the TCRdb copy is restricted to in-frame clones and leaves out a portion. The table records 40,000 or so clones, more than 75% of them present only once. V gave up 3 bases and J gave up 8 bases; unmatched junction bases: 1. CDR3 length equals 11 residues. Per germline, CDR1 DFQATT and CDR2 SNEGSKA (reference sequence). The TCR sequence derives from a human donor in a cohort sampled during active COVID-19. Material for sequencing was peripheral blood. The rearrangement uses TRBV20-1 and TRBJ2-4; the match to TRBD1 covers 7 bases. The CDR3 sequence: CSASGTDIQYF. In DNA form, the CDR3 reads TGCAGTGCTAGTGGGACAGACATTCAGTACTTC.